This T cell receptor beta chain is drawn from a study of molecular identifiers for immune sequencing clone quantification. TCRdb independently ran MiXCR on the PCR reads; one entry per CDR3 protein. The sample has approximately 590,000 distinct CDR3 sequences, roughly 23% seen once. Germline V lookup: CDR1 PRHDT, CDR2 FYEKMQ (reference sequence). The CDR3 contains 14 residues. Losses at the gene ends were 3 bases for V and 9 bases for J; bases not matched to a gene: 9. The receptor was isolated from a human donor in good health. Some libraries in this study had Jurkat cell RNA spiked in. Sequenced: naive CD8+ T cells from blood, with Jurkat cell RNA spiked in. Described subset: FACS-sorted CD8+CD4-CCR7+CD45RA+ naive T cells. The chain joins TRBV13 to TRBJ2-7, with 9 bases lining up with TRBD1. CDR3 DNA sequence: TGTGCCAGCAGCTTCAGGACAGGGGTGGACGCGCAGTACTTC. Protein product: CASSFRTGVDAQYF.